These 23 T cell receptor beta chains originate from one sample sequenced in a study of blood T cell repertoires in COVID-19. The method was immunoSEQ multiplex PCR; TCRdb's version includes in-frame clones alone and lacks a portion of them. The repertoire holds about 30,000 clones, with approximately 85% as singletons. The sample was peripheral blood. These receptors were taken from a man older than 75 with active COVID-19.

This sequence joins TRBV5-4 and TRBJ2-1; 10 bases align to TRBD2. Germline loops: CDR1 SGHNT, CDR2 YYREEE (reference sequence). The CDR3 runs to 17 residues. The V segment lost 3 bases and the J segment 5 bases; nucleotides outside the gene matches: 11. The CDR3 sequence is CASSSKRGGPRDNEQFF. For the CDR3, the DNA is TGTGCCAGCAGCTCGAAGCGGGGGGGGCCAAGAGACAATGAGCAGTTCTTC.

The V gene is TRBV9, the J gene TRBJ2-5, with 9 bases fitting TRBD2. This CDR3 has 16 amino acids. V trimming: 0 bases; J trimming: 0 bases; junction bases outside the gene matches: 3. Germline CDR1 SGDLS, CDR2 YYNGEE. For the CDR3, the DNA is TGTGCCAGCAGCGTAGGGCGGGGGGGGAACCAAGAGACCCAGTACTTC. It codes for CASSVGRGGNQETQYF.

V and J are TRBV6-5 and TRBJ2-7; 9 positions agree with TRBD2. V lost 7 bases to trimming and J lost 2 bases; unmatched junction nucleotides: 6. The CDR3 covers 14 residues. The germline gives CDR1 MNHEY, CDR2 SVGAGI. The CDR3 protein is CASTRLAVPYEQYF. CDR3 DNA: TGTGCCAGCACCCGACTAGCGGTACCCTACGAGCAGTACTTC.

The V and J genes are TRBV5-1 and TRBJ1-2; 9 positions match TRBD1. Germline V gene sequence: CDR1 SGHRS, CDR2 YFSETQ. The CDR3 runs 14 residues. J gave up 4 bases and V 7 bases, and 8 bases lay outside the gene matches. In nucleotides, the CDR3 is TGCGCCAGCCATACAGGGGGCGGAGGCTATGGCTACACCTTC. Protein product: CASHTGGGGYGYTF.

Only one count was recorded for this clone. V and J are TRBV29-1 and TRBJ1-1, with D tentatively TRBD1 (5 bases). Germline V lookup: CDR1 SQVTM, CDR2 ANQGSEA. The CDR3 runs to 13 residues. The CDR3 spells CNSSVGQNTEAFF. For the CDR3, the DNA is TGCAACTCATCGGTGGGGCAGAACACTGAAGCTTTCTTT.

The rearrangement uses TRBV7-2 and TRBJ1-5, with a weak D call TRBD1 (5 bases). This CDR3 is built from 14 residues. Trimming pared 1 base from V and 4 bases from J, leaving 8 bases between. CDR1 SGHTA and CDR2 FQGNSA come from the germline V gene. The CDR3 region has the DNA TGTGCCAGCAGCTTAGGGGGCCCTAATCAGCCCCAGCATTTT. This sequence encodes CASSLGGPNQPQHF.

The chain couples TRBV7-9 to TRBJ2-7; no definite D call. This CDR3 comprises 14 residues. V gave up 3 bases and J gave up 8 bases, with 17 bases separating them. The germline CDR1 and CDR2 sequences are SEHNR and FQNEAQ (reference sequence). The CDR3 sequence: CASSLGDGVNKQYF. In DNA form, the CDR3 reads TGTGCCAGCAGCTTGGGCGATGGCGTTAATAAGCAGTACTTC.

The chain uses TRBV19 and TRBJ1-1; 9 bases line up with TRBD1. This CDR3 is 15 amino acids long. Per the germline V gene, CDR1 is LNHDA and CDR2 is SQIVND (reference sequence). V dropped 1 base and J dropped 3; count of bases not matched to a gene: 3. CDR3 DNA: TGTGCCAGTAGTATAGGTACAGGGGGCTACACTGAAGCTTTCTTT. This translates into CASSIGTGGYTEAFF. Full variable domain (outside the CDR3, taken from reference TRBV19 and TRBJ1-1): DGGITQSPKYLFRKEGQNVTLSCEQNLNHDAMYWYRQDPGQGLRLIYYSQIVNDFQKGDIAEGYSVSREKKESFPLTVTSAQKNPTAFYLCASSIGTGGYTEAFFGQGTRLTVV.

V and J are TRBV7-7 and TRBJ2-1, with 10 bases identical to TRBD2. CDR1 is SSHAT and CDR2 is FNYEAQ in the germline V gene (reference sequence). The CDR3 is 16 amino acids. The V segment lost 1 base and the J segment 8 bases; nucleotides outside the gene matches: 8. The CDR3 sequence: CASSLEASGGQDEQFF. The CDR3 region has the DNA TGTGCCAGCAGCTTAGAGGCTAGCGGGGGCCAGGATGAGCAGTTCTTC.

The rearrangement links TRBV5-1 to TRBJ2-1; D ambiguous. The CDR3 is 13 amino acids. Germline V CDR1 and CDR2: SGHRS, YFSETQ. The V gene lost 0 bases and the J gene lost 6 bases, with 7 bases spanning the gap. CDR3 nucleotide sequence: TGCGCCAGCAGCTTGGTCCATCCCAATGAGCAGTTCTTC. Its protein product is CASSLVHPNEQFF.

This clone was observed a few times. The chain couples TRBV5-1 to TRBJ1-2; 10 bases line up with TRBD1. The CDR3 is made up of 14 amino acids. The V gene end was trimmed by 0 bases and the J gene end by 11 bases; junction bases not matched to a gene: 7. Germline V CDR1 and CDR2: SGHRS, YFSETQ. The CDR3, as DNA: TGCGCCAGCAGCTTGGGGGGACAGGGGAGCTTGTACACCTTC. Protein sequence: CASSLGGQGSLYTF.

V and J are TRBV7-2 and TRBJ1-5; D possibly corresponds to TRBD1 (6 bases). CDR1 and CDR2 (germline): SGHTA, FQGNSA. Trimming shortened V by 3 bases and J by 4 bases, and 13 bases separated the two germline ends. CDR3 length: 15 residues. The CDR3: CASSLARGENQPQHF. The CDR3 DNA is TGTGCCAGCAGCTTGGCCAGGGGCGAGAATCAGCCCCAGCATTTT.

In its sample, this clone was seen once. The rearrangement joins TRBV19 to TRBJ1-5; possibly TRBD1 for D (5 bases). CDR1 LNHDA and CDR2 SQIVND come from the germline V gene (reference sequence). CDR3 length: 14 amino acids. Trimming left V 7 bases short and J 4 bases short, with 14 bases between. The chain's CDR3 is CASNRGEGNQPQHF. As DNA, the CDR3 is TGTGCCAGTAACCGGGGGGAGGGAAATCAGCCCCAGCATTTT.

The chain combines TRBV7-8 with TRBJ1-2; TRBD1 matches 10 bases. This CDR3 is built from 16 residues. V trimming: 3 bases; J trimming: 3 bases; junction bases outside the gene matches: 7. Germline values: CDR1 SGHVS, CDR2 FQNEAQ. The CDR3 DNA reads TGTGCCAGCAGCTTTGGGACAGGGGATTTCGACTATGGCTACACCTTC. It codes for CASSFGTGDFDYGYTF.

CDR3 protein: CASSVGGGLRNEQFF. The CDR3, as DNA: TGTGCCAGCAGCGTAGGCGGGGGGTTAAGGAATGAGCAGTTCTTC. The gene calls are TRBV9 and TRBJ2-1; 8 nucleotides align to TRBD2. V gave up 0 bases and J gave up 7 bases; unmatched junction bases: 6. This CDR3 comprises 15 residues. Germline-derived CDR1 and CDR2 are SGDLS and YYNGEE. Filled out from reference TRBV9 and TRBJ2-1, the complete variable domain reads DSGVTQTPKHLITATGQRVTLRCSPRSGDLSVYWYQQSLDQGLQFLIQYYNGEERAKGNILERFSAQQFPDLHSELNLSSLELGDSALYFCASSVGGGLRNEQFFGPGTRLTVL.

In this sample, this clone turned up once. The rearrangement joins TRBV10-1 to TRBJ2-5; 10 bases agree with TRBD1. The J call may not be correct, given that the DNA end is closer to TRBJ2-7. The germline CDR1 and CDR2 sequences are WNHNN and SYGVQD (reference sequence). This CDR3 comprises 16 residues. CDR3 in DNA: TGCGCCAGCAGTGATAGAGGGACAGGGGAACCCTACGAGCAGTACTTC. The encoded protein is CASSDRGTGEPYEQYF.

CDR3 region: CASSPGLAANTGELFF. In nucleotides, the CDR3 is TGTGCCAGCAGCCCCGGACTAGCGGCGAACACCGGGGAGCTGTTTTTT. The V gene is TRBV5-4, the J gene TRBJ2-2; the match to TRBD2 covers 10 bases. The CDR3 is 16 amino acids. CDR1 and CDR2 (germline): SGHNT, YYREEE (reference sequence). The trim removed 4 bases at V and 0 bases at J, leaving 3 bases unmatched.

This clone was observed once. This chain links TRBV18 with TRBJ1-1; D possibly corresponds to TRBD1 (6 bases). Germline values: CDR1 KGHSH, CDR2 LQKENI. The CDR3 has 15 residues. The germline V and J ends were trimmed by 6 bases and 5 bases, with 19 bases remaining between them. The CDR3 here is CASSPLRDKGTEAFF. In nucleotides, the CDR3 is TGTGCCAGCTCCCCCTTACGGGACAAAGGGACTGAAGCTTTCTTT.

The chain uses TRBV5-4 and TRBJ2-3; D not resolved. Trimming took 0 bases from V and 7 from J, leaving 6 bases between them. This CDR3 contains 12 residues. In germline, CDR1 is SGHNT, CDR2 YYREEE (reference sequence). CDR3 sequence reads: CASSLDSYTQYF. CDR3 DNA sequence: TGTGCCAGCAGCTTGGACAGTTATACGCAGTATTTT.

The chain is built from TRBV10-3 and TRBJ1-1; TRBD1 aligns across 7 bases. The J segment lost 0 bases and the V segment lost 6 bases, leaving 4 bases of the junction unmatched. The CDR3 runs to 14 residues. Germline CDR1 and CDR2: ENHRY and SYGVKD. Here the CDR3 DNA reads TGTGCCATCAGCGAGGGACAGTTGAACACTGAAGCTTTCTTT. Residues: CAISEGQLNTEAFF.

The chain employs TRBV6-5 and TRBJ1-2, with TRBD1 matching over 7 bases. The trim removed 6 bases at V and 4 bases at J, leaving 8 bases unmatched. CDR3 length: 14 residues. Per germline, CDR1 MNHEY and CDR2 SVGAGI. This chain's CDR3 is CASRRDSPFYGYTF. DNA of the CDR3: TGTGCCAGCAGGCGGGACAGCCCTTTCTATGGCTACACCTTC.

The chain links TRBV24-1 to TRBJ2-3; 13 nucleotides match TRBD2. The V gene end was trimmed by 6 bases and the J gene end by 5 bases; junction bases not matched to a gene: 4. From germline, CDR1 is KGHDR and CDR2 SFDVKD. The CDR3 runs 15 residues. CDR3 bases: TGTGCCACCAGTACTAGCGGGGGGGCAGGAGATACGCAGTATTTT. This sequence encodes CATSTSGGAGDTQYF.

The chain combines TRBV5-6 with TRBJ2-1; D remains ambiguous. From germline, CDR1 is SGHDT and CDR2 YYEEEE. With 4 bases removed from V and 4 bases from J, the gap between germline ends came to 6 bases. CDR3 size: 12 residues. This CDR3 reads CASSQTYNEQFF. The CDR3 DNA is TGTGCCAGCAGCCAGACATACAATGAGCAGTTCTTC.